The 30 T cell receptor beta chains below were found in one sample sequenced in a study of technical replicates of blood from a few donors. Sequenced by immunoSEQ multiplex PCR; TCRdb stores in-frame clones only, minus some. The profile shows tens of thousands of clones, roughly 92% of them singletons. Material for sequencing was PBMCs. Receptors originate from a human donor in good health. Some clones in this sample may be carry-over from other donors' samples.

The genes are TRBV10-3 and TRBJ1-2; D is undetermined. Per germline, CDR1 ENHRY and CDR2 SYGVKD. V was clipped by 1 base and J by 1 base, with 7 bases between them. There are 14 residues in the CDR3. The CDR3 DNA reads TGTGCCATCAGTGAGTGGCAAGATAACTATGGCTACACCTTC. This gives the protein CAISEWQDNYGYTF.

CDR3 amino acids: CSALTRDSSYEQYF. As DNA, the CDR3 is TGCAGCGCCCTGACACGGGACAGCTCCTACGAGCAGTACTTC. The J gene is TRBJ2-7, the V gene TRBV29-1, with 7 bases that match TRBD1. This CDR3 region has 14 residues. Germline CDR1 reads SQVTM; CDR2 reads ANQGSEA. The ends lost 7 bases at V and 0 bases at J; junction bases unmatched: 9.

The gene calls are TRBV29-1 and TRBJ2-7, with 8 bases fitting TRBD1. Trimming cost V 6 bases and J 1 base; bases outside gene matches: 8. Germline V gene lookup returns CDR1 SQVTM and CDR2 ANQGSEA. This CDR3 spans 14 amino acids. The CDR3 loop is CSVTGTGSSYEQYF. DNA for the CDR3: TGCAGCGTGACCGGGACAGGCTCTTCCTACGAGCAGTACTTC.

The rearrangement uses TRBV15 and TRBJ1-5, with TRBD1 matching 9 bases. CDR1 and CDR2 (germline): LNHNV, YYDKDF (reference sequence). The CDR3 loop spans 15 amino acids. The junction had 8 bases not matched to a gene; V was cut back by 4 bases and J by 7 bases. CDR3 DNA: TGTGCCACCAGCACACTACAGGGGGCTGGCCAGCCCCAGCATTTT. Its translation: CATSTLQGAGQPQHF.

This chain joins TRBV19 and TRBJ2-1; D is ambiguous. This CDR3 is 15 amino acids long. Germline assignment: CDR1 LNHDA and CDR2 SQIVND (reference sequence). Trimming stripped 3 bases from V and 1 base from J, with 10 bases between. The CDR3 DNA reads TGTGCCAGTAGTATCCCAGAGCGATCCTACAATGAGCAGTTCTTC. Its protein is CASSIPERSYNEQFF.

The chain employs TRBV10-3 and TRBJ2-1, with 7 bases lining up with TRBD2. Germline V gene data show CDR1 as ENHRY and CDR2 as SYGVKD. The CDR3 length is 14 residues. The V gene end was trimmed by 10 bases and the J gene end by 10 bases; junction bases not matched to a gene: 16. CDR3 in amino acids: CATAEASGLWEQFF. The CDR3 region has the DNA TGTGCCACCGCCGAGGCTAGCGGCCTATGGGAGCAGTTCTTC.

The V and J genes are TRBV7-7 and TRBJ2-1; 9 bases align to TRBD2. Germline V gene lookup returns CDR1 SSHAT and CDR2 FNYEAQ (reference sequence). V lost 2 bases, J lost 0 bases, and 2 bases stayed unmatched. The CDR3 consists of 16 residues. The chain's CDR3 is CASSLSSGASYNEQFF. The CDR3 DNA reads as TGTGCCAGCAGCTTATCTAGCGGGGCCTCCTACAATGAGCAGTTCTTC. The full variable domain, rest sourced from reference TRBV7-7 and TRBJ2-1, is GAGVSQSPRYKVTKRGQDVTLRCDPISSHATLYWYQQALGQGPEFLTYFNYEAQPDKSGLPSDRFSAERPEGSISTLTIQRTEQRDSAMYRCASSLSSGASYNEQFFGPGTRLTVL.

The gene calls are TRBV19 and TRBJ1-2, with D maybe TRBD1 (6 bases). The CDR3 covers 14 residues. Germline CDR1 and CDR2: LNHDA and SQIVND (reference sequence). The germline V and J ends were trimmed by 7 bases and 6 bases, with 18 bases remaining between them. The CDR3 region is CASTVLYRDDGYTF. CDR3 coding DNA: TGTGCCAGTACCGTTCTCTACAGGGATGATGGCTACACCTTC.

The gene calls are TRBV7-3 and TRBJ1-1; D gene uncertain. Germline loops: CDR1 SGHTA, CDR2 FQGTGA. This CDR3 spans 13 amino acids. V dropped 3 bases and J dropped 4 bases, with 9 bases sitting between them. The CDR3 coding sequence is TGTGCCAGCAGCTTTGTCGGTAGCACTGAAGCTTTCTTT. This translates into CASSFVGSTEAFF.

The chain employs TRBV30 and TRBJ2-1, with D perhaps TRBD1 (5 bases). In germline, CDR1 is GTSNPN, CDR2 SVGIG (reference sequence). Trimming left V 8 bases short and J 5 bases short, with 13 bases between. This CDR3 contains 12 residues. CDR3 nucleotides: TGTGCCGGGTGGACACACCACAATGAGCAGTTCTTC. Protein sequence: CAGWTHHNEQFF.

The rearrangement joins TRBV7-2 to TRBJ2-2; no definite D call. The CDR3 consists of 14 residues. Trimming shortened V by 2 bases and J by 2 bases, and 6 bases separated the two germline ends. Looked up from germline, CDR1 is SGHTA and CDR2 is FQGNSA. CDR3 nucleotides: TGTGCCAGCAGCTTAAGGAGAAACACCGGGGAGCTGTTTTTT. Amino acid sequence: CASSLRRNTGELFF.

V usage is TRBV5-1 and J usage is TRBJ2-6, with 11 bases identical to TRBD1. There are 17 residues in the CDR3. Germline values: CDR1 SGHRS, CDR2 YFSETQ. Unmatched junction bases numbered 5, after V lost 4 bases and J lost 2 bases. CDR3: CASSGGQGVAGANVLTF. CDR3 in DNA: TGCGCCAGCAGCGGGGGACAGGGGGTAGCTGGGGCCAACGTCCTGACTTTC.

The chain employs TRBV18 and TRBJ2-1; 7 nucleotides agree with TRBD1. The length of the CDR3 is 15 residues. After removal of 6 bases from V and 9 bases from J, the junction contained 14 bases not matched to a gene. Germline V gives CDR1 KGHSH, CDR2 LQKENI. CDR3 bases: TGTGCCAGCTCCCCCACAGGGGCCCCGTTAGTTGAGCAGTTCTTC. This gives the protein CASSPTGAPLVEQFF.

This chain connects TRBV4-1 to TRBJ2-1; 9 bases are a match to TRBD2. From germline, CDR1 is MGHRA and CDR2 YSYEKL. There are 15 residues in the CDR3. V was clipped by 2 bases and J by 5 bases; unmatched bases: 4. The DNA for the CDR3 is TGCGCCAGCAGCCAACTTAGCGGGAGCCACAATGAGCAGTTCTTC. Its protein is CASSQLSGSHNEQFF.

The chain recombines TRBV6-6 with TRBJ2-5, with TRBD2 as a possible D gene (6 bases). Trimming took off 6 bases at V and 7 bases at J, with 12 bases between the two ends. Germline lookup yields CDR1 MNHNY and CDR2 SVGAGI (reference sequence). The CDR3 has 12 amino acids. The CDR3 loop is CASSRVGGTQYF. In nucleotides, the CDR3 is TGTGCCAGCAGCCGCGTCGGGGGGACCCAGTACTTC.

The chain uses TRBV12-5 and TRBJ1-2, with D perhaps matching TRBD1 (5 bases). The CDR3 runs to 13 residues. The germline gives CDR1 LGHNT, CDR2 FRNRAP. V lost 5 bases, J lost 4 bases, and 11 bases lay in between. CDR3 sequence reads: CASGLDTIYGYTF. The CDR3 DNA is TGTGCTAGTGGTCTGGACACCATCTATGGCTACACCTTC.

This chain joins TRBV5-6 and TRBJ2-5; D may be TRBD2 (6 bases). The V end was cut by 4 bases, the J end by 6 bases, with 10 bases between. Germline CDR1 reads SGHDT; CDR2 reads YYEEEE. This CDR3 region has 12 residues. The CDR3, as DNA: TGTGCCAGCAGCCGGGACTCCCAGACCCAGTACTTC. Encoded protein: CASSRDSQTQYF.

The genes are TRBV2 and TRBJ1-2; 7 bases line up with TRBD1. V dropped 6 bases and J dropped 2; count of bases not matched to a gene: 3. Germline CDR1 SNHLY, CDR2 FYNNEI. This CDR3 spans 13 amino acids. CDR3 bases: TGTGCCAGCAGGTTGGGACAGAACTATGGCTACACCTTC. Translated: CASRLGQNYGYTF.

CDR3 sequence: CASRASGANVLTF. The CDR3 DNA reads as TGTGCCAGCAGGGCCTCTGGGGCCAACGTCCTGACTTTC. The rearrangement uses TRBV7-8 and TRBJ2-6; D is unresolved. Germline values: CDR1 SGHVS, CDR2 FQNEAQ. The CDR3 runs 13 residues. The V end lost 6 bases, the J end lost 0 bases, and 3 bases lay between the germline ends.

The CDR3 nucleotides read TGTGCCAGTAGTATAGGGACTAGTACTGGAAATGAGCAGTTCTTC. Its protein product is CASSIGTSTGNEQFF. The J gene is TRBJ2-1, the V gene TRBV19; 7 nucleotides match TRBD2. There are 15 residues in the CDR3. Losses at the gene ends were 1 base for V and 7 bases for J; bases not matched to a gene: 7. Per the germline V gene, CDR1 is LNHDA and CDR2 is SQIVND (reference sequence).

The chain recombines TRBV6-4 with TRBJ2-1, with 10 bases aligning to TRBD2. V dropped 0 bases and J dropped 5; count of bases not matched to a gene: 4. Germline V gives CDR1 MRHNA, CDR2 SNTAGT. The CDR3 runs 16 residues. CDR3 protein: CASSDSSGGDHNEQFF. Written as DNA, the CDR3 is TGTGCCAGCAGTGACTCAAGCGGGGGGGACCACAATGAGCAGTTCTTC.

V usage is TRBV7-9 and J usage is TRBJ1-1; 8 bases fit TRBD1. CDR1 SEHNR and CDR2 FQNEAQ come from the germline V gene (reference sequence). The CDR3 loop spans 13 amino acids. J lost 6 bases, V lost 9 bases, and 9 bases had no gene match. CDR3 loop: CASGNRDRPEAFF. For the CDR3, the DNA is TGTGCCAGTGGAAACCGGGACAGGCCTGAAGCTTTCTTT.

In nucleotides, the CDR3 is TGCGCCAGCAGCTCCGGGACTAGCGTGGTTCGGACAGATACGCAGTATTTT. This encodes CASSSGTSVVRTDTQYF. The V and J genes are TRBV5-1 and TRBJ2-3; TRBD2 agrees at 10 bases. The V segment lost 3 bases and the J segment 3 bases; nucleotides outside the gene matches: 10. The CDR3 runs to 17 residues. Germline lookup yields CDR1 SGHRS and CDR2 YFSETQ. The complete variable domain, with remaining parts taken from reference TRBV5-1 and TRBJ2-3, reads KAGVTQTPRYLIKTRGQQVTLSCSPISGHRSVSWYQQTPGQGLQFLFEYFSETQRNKGNFPGRFSGRQFSNSRSEMNVSTLELGDSALYLCASSSGTSVVRTDTQYFGPGTRLTVL.

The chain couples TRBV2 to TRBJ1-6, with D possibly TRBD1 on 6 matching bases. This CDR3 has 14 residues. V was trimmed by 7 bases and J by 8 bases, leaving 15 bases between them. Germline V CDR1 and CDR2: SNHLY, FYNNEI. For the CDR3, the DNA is TGTGCCAGCACGTTTACAGGGTCTTATTCACCCCTCCACTTT. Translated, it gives CASTFTGSYSPLHF.

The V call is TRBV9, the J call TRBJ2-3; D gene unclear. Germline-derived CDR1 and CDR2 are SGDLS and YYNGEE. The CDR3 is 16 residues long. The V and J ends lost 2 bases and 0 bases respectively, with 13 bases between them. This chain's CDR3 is CASSVHRGGSTDTQYF. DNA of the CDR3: TGTGCCAGCAGCGTCCACCGAGGCGGAAGCACAGATACGCAGTATTTT.

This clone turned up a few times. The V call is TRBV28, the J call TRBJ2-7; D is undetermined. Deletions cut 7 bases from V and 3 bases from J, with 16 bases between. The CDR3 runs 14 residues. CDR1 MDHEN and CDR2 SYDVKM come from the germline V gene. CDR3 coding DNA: TGTGCCAGCACCCTTCCGGTATGGTACTACGAGCAGTACTTC. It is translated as CASTLPVWYYEQYF.

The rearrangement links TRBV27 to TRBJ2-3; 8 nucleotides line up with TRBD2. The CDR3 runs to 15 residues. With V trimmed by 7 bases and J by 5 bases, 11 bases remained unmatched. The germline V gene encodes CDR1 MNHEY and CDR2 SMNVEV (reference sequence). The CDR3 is CASTLSGRSRDTQYF. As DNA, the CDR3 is TGTGCCAGCACTCTAAGCGGGAGAAGTAGAGATACGCAGTATTTT.

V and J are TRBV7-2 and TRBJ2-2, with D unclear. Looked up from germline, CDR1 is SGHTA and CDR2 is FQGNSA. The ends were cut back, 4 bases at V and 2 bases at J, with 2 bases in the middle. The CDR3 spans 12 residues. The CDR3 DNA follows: TGTGCCAGCAGCTCAAACACCGGGGAGCTGTTTTTT. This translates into CASSSNTGELFF.

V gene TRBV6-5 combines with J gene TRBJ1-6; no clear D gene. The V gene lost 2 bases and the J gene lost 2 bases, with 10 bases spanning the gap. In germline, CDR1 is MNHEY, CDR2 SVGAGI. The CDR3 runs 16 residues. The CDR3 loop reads CASSYKNSPYNSPLHF. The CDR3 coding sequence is TGTGCCAGCAGTTACAAGAACAGTCCCTATAATTCACCCCTCCACTTT.

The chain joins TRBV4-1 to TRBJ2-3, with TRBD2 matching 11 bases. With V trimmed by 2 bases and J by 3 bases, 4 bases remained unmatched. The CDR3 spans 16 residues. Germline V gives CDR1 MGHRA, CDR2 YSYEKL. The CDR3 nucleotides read TGCGCCAGCAGCCAACTGGGACTAGCGGAAACAGATACGCAGTATTTT. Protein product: CASSQLGLAETDTQYF.